This T cell receptor beta chain was documented in a study of memory CD4+ T cells and cytomegalovirus serostatus. Overall study: This sample comes from healthy Belgian adults, under 10 CMV seropositive, under 25 seronegative. General observations from the study: Repertoires predicted CMV serostatus with median bootstrapped AUC of approximately 0.94.

Single viable CD3+CD4+CD8-CD45RO+ cells were sorted as the memory CD4+ T cells. Serum IgG to CMV pp150, pp28, p38 and p52 defined serostatus. This clone has a handful of counts. Antigen: not known. This CDR3 is built from 16 residues. Germline V gene sequence: CDR1 MGHRA, CDR2 YSYEKL. V lost 5 bases and J 2 bases, leaving 19 bases between the germline ends. Libraries were prepared by immunoSEQ multiplex PCR; TCRdb keeps only in-frame clonotypes and omits some of them. The sample has about 57,000 clones; around 80% are singletons. The sample taken for sequencing was memory CD4+ T cells from blood. The source is an adult in good health and CMV-seronegative. V gene TRBV4-1 combines with J gene TRBJ2-7; possible D gene TRBD2, 5 bases. This chain's CDR3 is CASSLEAWPTTYEQYF. In DNA, the CDR3 is TGCGCCAGCAGCTTGGAGGCCTGGCCAACCACCTACGAGCAGTACTTC.